The 32 T cell receptor beta chains below were found in one sample sequenced in a study of blood T cell repertoires in COVID-19. The data were produced by immunoSEQ multiplex PCR, yet TCRdb's version contains in-frame clones alone and is incomplete. The sample yields 200,000 to 250,000 clones, 85% to 90% seen once. Sample: PBMCs or T cells enriched from blood (not recorded which). These receptors all come from a woman aged 50 to 60 with acute COVID-19.

J is TRBJ2-1 and V is TRBV24-1; TRBD2 is a possible D gene (6 bases). V was clipped by 4 bases and J by 1 base, with 13 bases between them. The CDR3 extends over 16 amino acids. Looked up from germline, CDR1 is KGHDR and CDR2 is SFDVKD. CDR3 loop: CATSELIAESYNEQFF. In DNA form, the CDR3 reads TGTGCCACCAGTGAACTTATAGCGGAGTCCTACAATGAGCAGTTCTTC.

The genes are TRBV19 and TRBJ2-2; 10 bases are shared with TRBD2. Germline CDR1 reads LNHDA; CDR2 reads SQIVND (reference sequence). The CDR3 is made up of 17 amino acids. Trimming cost V 3 bases and J 6 bases; bases outside gene matches: 10. The DNA of the CDR3 is TGTGCCAGTAGTATGTCCCAACTAGCGGGGATGTCCGGGGAGCTGTTTTTT. Residues: CASSMSQLAGMSGELFF.

The rearrangement links TRBV11-2 to TRBJ2-2; TRBD2 aligns across 10 bases. The germline V gene encodes CDR1 SGHAT and CDR2 FQNNGV. The ends lost 5 bases at V and 2 bases at J; junction bases unmatched: 5. CDR3 size: 16 residues. In nucleotides, the CDR3 is TGTGCCAGCAGCCTGAGGACTAGCGGTAACACCGGGGAGCTGTTTTTT. Amino acid sequence: CASSLRTSGNTGELFF.

The chain employs TRBV4-3 and TRBJ2-7, with D maybe TRBD1 (5 bases). Between the trimmed V and J ends, which lost 4 bases and 3 bases, there was a span of 13 bases. The CDR3 has 14 amino acids. CDR1 and CDR2 from the germline V gene are LGHNA and YSLEER. The CDR3, as DNA: TGCGCCAGCAGCCTCTTAGTAGGGGTCTACGAGCAGTACTTC. Protein: CASSLLVGVYEQYF.

The chain is built from TRBV27 and TRBJ1-3; no reliable D call. Germline CDR1 and CDR2: MNHEY and SMNVEV (reference sequence). The CDR3 loop spans 15 amino acids. V lost 3 bases, J lost 2 bases, and 11 bases lay in between. The CDR3 region is CASSFLGNPGNTIYF. The CDR3 DNA reads TGTGCCAGCAGTTTTTTGGGCAATCCTGGAAACACCATATATTTT.

This clone has more than one count but fewer than ten. The CDR3 protein is CASSEGTGGVGKLFF. As DNA, the CDR3 is TGTGCCAGCAGCGAAGGGACAGGGGGCGTCGGAAAACTGTTTTTT. This chain connects TRBV6-4 to TRBJ1-4, with 12 nucleotides matching TRBD1. The trim removed 6 bases at V and 10 bases at J, leaving 9 bases unmatched. In germline, CDR1 is MRHNA, CDR2 SNTAGT. This CDR3 contains 15 residues.

CDR3 nucleotide sequence: TGTGCCACCCTACCCGGGGGGCTGGGAAACACCATATATTTT. It codes for CATLPGGLGNTIYF. The chain uses TRBV28 and TRBJ1-3; weak D call: TRBD1 (6 bases). Germline V lookup: CDR1 MDHEN, CDR2 SYDVKM. V lost 10 bases and J 4 bases, leaving 17 bases between the germline ends. This CDR3 is built from 14 residues.

V gene TRBV4-1 combines with J gene TRBJ2-7; maybe TRBD1 (5 bases). Trimming took 1 base from V and 2 from J, leaving 9 bases between them. Germline CDR1 reads MGHRA; CDR2 reads YSYEKL. The CDR3 totals 14 residues. Written as DNA, the CDR3 is TGCGCCAGCAGCCAAGTTCCAGGGACCTACGAGCAGTACTTC. Protein product: CASSQVPGTYEQYF.

This clone was recorded only once. The chain links TRBV28 to TRBJ2-3, with D unclear. Germline V lookup: CDR1 MDHEN, CDR2 SYDVKM. V gave up 4 bases and J gave up 4 bases, with 9 bases separating them. The CDR3 is 13 amino acids. The CDR3 DNA reads TGTGCCAGCAGTTGGAGTCTCTCAGATACGCAGTATTTT. It encodes CASSWSLSDTQYF. Full variable domain (rest looked up from reference TRBV28 and TRBJ2-3): DVKVTQSSRYLVKRTGEKVFLECVQDMDHENMFWYRQDPGLGLRLIYFSYDVKMKEKGDIPEGYSVSREKKERFSLILESASTNQTSMYLCASSWSLSDTQYFGPGTRLTVL.

The gene calls are TRBV7-3 and TRBJ2-1; perhaps TRBD1 as D (5 bases). In germline, CDR1 is SGHTA, CDR2 FQGTGA. The V and J ends lost 2 bases and 4 bases respectively, with 12 bases between them. There are 15 residues in the CDR3. The chain's CDR3 is CASSLSATEYNEQFF. The CDR3 coding sequence is TGTGCCAGCAGCTTATCTGCGACAGAATACAATGAGCAGTTCTTC.

J is TRBJ2-7 and V is TRBV6-4, with 13 positions matching TRBD2. This CDR3 has 14 residues. From germline, CDR1 is MRHNA and CDR2 SNTAGT. Unmatched junction bases numbered 5, after V lost 3 bases and J lost 9 bases. CDR3 residues: CASSETGLAGPQYF. CDR3 bases: TGTGCCAGCAGTGAAACGGGACTAGCGGGACCGCAGTACTTC.

V is TRBV21-1 and J is TRBJ2-5; the table's D call TRBD1 went unverified against the DNA. TRBV21-1 is a known pseudogene. The CDR3 is 14 residues long. Written as DNA, the CDR3 is TGTGCCAGCAGGTACCAGGGCCATTGGAAGACCCAGTACTTC. Residues: CASRYQGHWKTQYF.

The chain employs TRBV7-9 and TRBJ1-4, with 7 bases lining up with TRBD1. CDR1 and CDR2 (germline): SEHNR, FQNEAQ (reference sequence). After removal of 5 bases from V and 2 bases from J, the junction contained 5 bases not matched to a gene. The CDR3 loop spans 15 amino acids. The CDR3 reads CASSLQGLTNEKLFF. The DNA of the CDR3 is TGTGCCAGCAGCCTACAGGGGCTCACTAATGAAAAACTGTTTTTT.

The chain couples TRBV23-1 to TRBJ1-5, with 10 bases that match TRBD1. TRBV23-1 is annotated as an ORF whose role is uncertain. This CDR3 is 19 amino acids long. Unmatched junction bases numbered 12, after V lost 4 bases and J lost 0 bases. CDR3 residues: CASSRPRDRGFYSNQPQHF. The CDR3 nucleotides read TGCGCCAGCAGTCGACCCCGGGACAGGGGATTTTATAGCAATCAGCCCCAGCATTTT.

The chain uses TRBV28 and TRBJ1-3; no clear D gene. Germline lookup yields CDR1 MDHEN and CDR2 SYDVKM. V was cut by 2 bases and J by 4 bases, with 12 bases left in between. The CDR3 sequence is 15 residues long. CDR3 nucleotides: TGTGCCAGCAGTTTAGCCGGAGCTAGGGGAAACACCATATATTTT. As protein: CASSLAGARGNTIYF.

The CDR3 loop is CASSPYYSSYEQYF. CDR3 DNA: TGTGCCAGCAGCCCCTACTATTCCTCCTACGAGCAGTACTTC. The chain carries TRBV7-2 and TRBJ2-7; no clear D. The CDR3 runs 14 residues. Looked up from germline, CDR1 is SGHTA and CDR2 is FQGNSA. Between the trimmed V and J ends, which lost 5 bases and 0 bases, there was a span of 11 bases.

This clone has a single count. The rearrangement joins TRBV6-5 to TRBJ1-2; D not certain. The CDR3 contains 12 residues. Germline V CDR1 and CDR2: MNHEY, SVGAGI. The V and J ends lost 2 bases and 6 bases respectively, with 7 bases between them. The CDR3 reads CASSYRGDGYTF. CDR3 sequence (DNA): TGTGCCAGCAGTTACCGCGGGGATGGCTACACCTTC.

The CDR3, as DNA: TGTGCCAGCTCACCCGGCCTAGCGGTCGGGGATGAGCAGTTCTTC. It is translated as CASSPGLAVGDEQFF. The rearrangement links TRBV18 to TRBJ2-1; 7 positions agree with TRBD2. The CDR3 runs to 15 residues. Germline CDR1 is KGHSH and CDR2 is LQKENI. With 3 bases clipped from V and 8 bases from J, the junction kept 10 bases outside the gene matches.

The chain uses TRBV7-9 and TRBJ1-2; D might be TRBD1 (5 bases). V dropped 1 base and J dropped 5 bases, with 11 bases sitting between them. The CDR3 has 14 residues. Germline CDR1 is SEHNR and CDR2 is FQNEAQ (reference sequence). DNA of the CDR3: TGTGCCAGCAGCTTAGTAGGGGATGGTTATGGCTACACCTTC. Translated: CASSLVGDGYGYTF.

The chain carries TRBV5-1 and TRBJ1-6; possible D gene TRBD1, 6 bases. This CDR3 has 18 residues. The V and J ends lost 0 bases and 6 bases respectively, with 19 bases between them. Germline V gives CDR1 SGHRS, CDR2 YFSETQ. The DNA of the CDR3 is TGCGCCAGCAGCTTGGGTCCCCCCCGGGGGGCTCTTAATTCACCCCTCCACTTT. It yields the protein CASSLGPPRGALNSPLHF.

V is TRBV11-3 and J is TRBJ2-5; TRBD1 might be the D (6 bases). There are 14 residues in the CDR3. V was clipped by 1 base and J by 3 bases, with 9 bases between them. Looked up from germline, CDR1 is SGHNT and CDR2 is YENEEA. CDR3 residues: CASSLASGEETQYF. CDR3 DNA: TGTGCCAGCAGCTTAGCTTCAGGGGAAGAGACCCAGTACTTC.

This chain connects TRBV28 to TRBJ2-3, with D possibly TRBD2 on 5 matching bases. The germline V gene encodes CDR1 MDHEN and CDR2 SYDVKM. Between the trimmed V and J ends, which lost 10 bases and 5 bases, there was a span of 16 bases. This CDR3 comprises 13 residues. This chain's CDR3 is CATSGIGKDTQYF. Here the CDR3 DNA reads TGTGCCACCTCGGGGATAGGCAAAGATACGCAGTATTTT.

J is TRBJ2-3 and V is TRBV16; possibly TRBD2 for D (6 bases). Germline V gives CDR1 KGHSY, CDR2 FQNENV. Trimming removed 1 base from V and 0 bases from J, with 11 bases in between. This CDR3 comprises 16 residues. The CDR3 protein is CASSQYGGASTDTQYF. DNA for the CDR3: TGTGCCAGCAGCCAATACGGCGGGGCCAGCACAGATACGCAGTATTTT.

The CDR3 loop is CACRYSGTNEKLFF. In DNA form, the CDR3 reads TGTGCCTGCCGATACAGTGGAACTAATGAAAAACTGTTTTTT. V gene TRBV30 combines with J gene TRBJ1-4; D gene uncertain. The CDR3 is made up of 14 amino acids. CDR1 is GTSNPN and CDR2 is SVGIG in the germline V gene (reference sequence). Trimming removed 6 bases at V and 1 base at J, with 12 bases between. Complete variable domain (other parts from reference TRBV30 and TRBJ1-4): SQTIHQWPATLVQPVGSPLSLECTVEGTSNPNLYWYRQAAGRGLQLLFYSVGIGQISSEVPQNLSASRPQDRQFILSSKKLLLSDSGFYLCACRYSGTNEKLFFGSGTQLSVL.

This chain connects TRBV9 to TRBJ1-2; 9 bases align to TRBD1. V was clipped by 3 bases and J by 2 bases; unmatched bases: 5. CDR3 length: 15 residues. Germline V lookup: CDR1 SGDLS, CDR2 YYNGEE. Written as DNA, the CDR3 is TGTGCCAGCAGCGGAGAGGGACAGGGAAACTATGGCTACACCTTC. It translates to CASSGEGQGNYGYTF. The whole variable domain, filled in from reference TRBV9 and TRBJ1-2, reads DSGVTQTPKHLITATGQRVTLRCSPRSGDLSVYWYQQSLDQGLQFLIQYYNGEERAKGNILERFSAQQFPDLHSELNLSSLELGDSALYFCASSGEGQGNYGYTFGSGTRLTVV.

The chain links TRBV6-5 to TRBJ1-1; D not resolved. The CDR3 contains 14 residues. The ends were cut back, 8 bases at V and 6 bases at J, with 19 bases in the middle. Germline lookup yields CDR1 MNHEY and CDR2 SVGAGI. The CDR3 DNA follows: TGTGCCAGCGGGATACGTAACCGGGGATCTGAAGCTTTCTTT. Protein: CASGIRNRGSEAFF.

The CDR3 DNA is TGTGCCAGCAGTTGGAACGGGTTCGGGCCCCAGCATTTT. Protein product: CASSWNGFGPQHF. V and J are TRBV6-5 and TRBJ1-5, with no clear D. Germline V gene sequence: CDR1 MNHEY, CDR2 SVGAGI. This CDR3 comprises 13 residues. Trimming took off 4 bases at V and 9 bases at J, with 13 bases between the two ends.

The chain has TRBV18 and TRBJ1-1; tentative D call: TRBD1 (5 bases). Germline CDR1 KGHSH, CDR2 LQKENI. The V and J ends lost 6 bases and 0 bases respectively, with 11 bases between them. The CDR3 contains 14 residues. CDR3 nucleotides: TGTGCCAGCTCGCCCGGACAAGTGAACACTGAAGCTTTCTTT. Translation gives CASSPGQVNTEAFF.

The rearrangement links TRBV7-3 to TRBJ2-7; 7 bases agree with TRBD2. CDR1 and CDR2 (germline): SGHTA, FQGTGA. V trimming: 5 bases; J trimming: 8 bases; junction bases outside the gene matches: 12. There are 14 residues in the CDR3. CDR3 coding DNA: TGTGCCAGCAGCCCCTCAGCCGGGACTACGCAGCAGTACTTC. This encodes CASSPSAGTTQQYF.

This clone is a singleton in its sample. This chain joins TRBV7-8 and TRBJ2-7; 12 bases agree with TRBD2. The germline V gene has CDR1 SGHVS and CDR2 FQNEAQ. The CDR3 has 17 residues. Trimming cost V 7 bases and J 0 bases; bases outside gene matches: 10. In DNA, the CDR3 is TGTGCCAGCACCATAGCCCGACTAGCGGGAGACTCCTACGAGCAGTACTTC. Protein: CASTIARLAGDSYEQYF.

CDR3 DNA: TGCGCCAGCAGCATGAACCCAGGGGTAGAGCAGTACTTC. This sequence encodes CASSMNPGVEQYF. The V gene is TRBV5-1, the J gene TRBJ2-7; tentatively, D is TRBD1 (6 bases). This CDR3 has 13 amino acids. Germline values: CDR1 SGHRS, CDR2 YFSETQ. Trimming took off 4 bases at V and 7 bases at J, with 15 bases between the two ends.

This clone was recorded only once. The chain is built from TRBV9 and TRBJ2-1; 13 positions agree with TRBD2. Germline values: CDR1 SGDLS, CDR2 YYNGEE. Trimming at V came to 0 bases and at J to 5 bases, leaving 2 bases not matched to a gene. This CDR3 comprises 16 residues. CDR3 coding DNA: TGTGCCAGCAGCGTAGAACTAGCGGGAGGGAACAATGAGCAGTTCTTC. Protein: CASSVELAGGNNEQFF.